This T cell receptor beta chain was identified in a study of cytomegalovirus exposure and HLA in healthy donors. Across the whole study: A data release that came early held approximately 85 million unique TCRs from HLA-typed donors.

It was with 60 Vbeta and 13 Jbeta primers that the PCR ran. The repertoire was sequenced with immunoSEQ multiplex PCR; TCRdb's copy has only in-frame clones and lacks some. The sample yields about 200,000 clones, 70% to 90% seen once. The CDR3 consists of 13 residues. Trimming removed 3 bases at V and 3 bases at J, with 8 bases between. Germline CDR1 reads SGHDN; CDR2 reads FVKESK. General study points: Confirmation in vitro established that a few CMV-associated chains were specific for CMV antigens.

Everyone who donated was a healthy bone marrow donor. To note about this clone: Its antigen is unknown.

The chain employs TRBV14 and TRBJ2-5, with D maybe TRBD1 (5 bases). The clonotype was recovered from a woman aged 25 to 39 in good health and CMV-seronegative. Specimen: PBMCs. The DNA for the CDR3 is TGTGCCAGCAGCCAGATACAGGAAGAGACCCAGTACTTC. Protein: CASSQIQEETQYF.